Following are 20 T cell receptor beta chains from one sample sequenced in a study of CD8 T cells in ankylosing spondylitis. Each CDR3 protein is one row after TCRdb ran MiXCR on the 5' RACE reads. The sample holds around 250,000 distinct CDR3 sequences, about 10% seen once. Sequencing was carried out using blood, either unsorted or a sorted T cell fraction (not recorded which). These receptor sequences come from a male donor with ankylosing spondylitis or in good health (not recorded which).

This clonotype appeared many times. This chain uses TRBV5-1 with TRBJ2-1, with 13 bases aligning to TRBD2. Germline V gives CDR1 SGHRS, CDR2 YFSETQ. The CDR3 runs 15 residues. After removal of 5 bases from V and 10 bases from J, the junction contained 9 bases not matched to a gene. The CDR3 nucleotides read TGCGCCAGCAGAATCGGACTAGCGGGAGCCCCCGAGCAGTTCTTC. Residues: CASRIGLAGAPEQFF.

This clonotype was counted a few times. The chain employs TRBV20-1 and TRBJ2-3, with TRBD2 matching 9 bases. Germline lookup yields CDR1 DFQATT and CDR2 SNEGSKA (reference sequence). V lost 6 bases and J lost 1; bases outside the gene matches: 8. CDR3 length: 15 amino acids. CDR3 loop: CSAEDQRGGTDTQYF. DNA for the CDR3: TGCAGTGCGGAGGACCAGCGGGGGGGCACAGATACGCAGTATTTT.

V and J are TRBV29-1 and TRBJ2-7; D is perhaps TRBD2 (6 bases). The CDR3 is 13 residues long. The V end was cut by 4 bases, the J end by 3 bases, with 13 bases between. CDR1 and CDR2 from the germline V gene are SQVTM and ANQGSEA. CDR3 in amino acids: CSVVTGVLYEQYF. CDR3 coding DNA: TGCAGCGTTGTCACGGGAGTGCTCTACGAGCAGTACTTC.

The gene calls are TRBV5-1 and TRBJ1-1, with 7 positions matching TRBD1. In germline, CDR1 is SGHRS, CDR2 YFSETQ. This CDR3 spans 13 amino acids. V gave up 3 bases and J gave up 9 bases; unmatched junction bases: 8. CDR3: CASSWTGTDQAFF. The CDR3 nucleotides read TGCGCCAGCAGCTGGACCGGGACAGACCAAGCTTTCTTT.

This clonotype has ten or more counts. The V gene is TRBV9, the J gene TRBJ1-6, with D perhaps TRBD1 (5 bases). This CDR3 contains 16 residues. Germline V lookup: CDR1 SGDLS, CDR2 YYNGEE. V shed 3 bases and J shed 7 bases, with 17 bases lying between them. CDR3 nucleotides: TGTGCCAGCAGCGGCGGGGGAGGATATACGAATTCACCCCTCCACTTT. Encoded protein: CASSGGGGYTNSPLHF.

This clonotype came up a few times. The gene calls are TRBV7-2 and TRBJ2-1; D is perhaps TRBD2 (5 bases). The CDR3 has 13 residues. CDR1 and CDR2 from the germline V gene are SGHTA and FQGNSA. The V end was cut by 3 bases, the J end by 8 bases, with 11 bases between. CDR3 in DNA: TGTGCCAGCAGCTTTGCGGGCCTTTATGAGCAGTTCTTC. Its protein product is CASSFAGLYEQFF.

This clonotype came up many times. The chain carries TRBV7-9 and TRBJ2-1, with D possibly being TRBD1 (5 bases). V was shortened by 5 bases and J by 1 base, with 9 bases between the two germline ends. CDR1 is SEHNR and CDR2 is FQNEAQ in the germline V gene (reference sequence). The CDR3 covers 14 residues. This chain's CDR3 is CASSPPGSYNEQFF. The CDR3 region has the DNA TGTGCCAGCAGCCCCCCAGGGTCCTACAATGAGCAGTTCTTC. Combining the CDR3 with reference TRBV7-9 and TRBJ2-1 gives the whole variable domain DTGVSQNPRHKITKRGQNVTFRCDPISEHNRLYWYRQTLGQGPEFLTYFQNEAQLEKSRLLSDRFSAERPKGSFSTLEIQRTEQGDSAMYLCASSPPGSYNEQFFGPGTRLTVL.

The chain has TRBV12-3 or TRBV12-4 and TRBJ1-5; 7 bases agree with TRBD1. V lost 3 bases and J lost 1; bases outside the gene matches: 6. The CDR3 extends over 16 amino acids. CDR3 nucleotide sequence: TGTGCCAGCAGTTTCTCCCAGGGGGGGAGCAATCAGCCCCAGCATTTT. Amino acids: CASSFSQGGSNQPQHF.

This clonotype was found many times. This rearrangement joins TRBV5-1 to TRBJ1-1; tentatively, D is TRBD1 (5 bases). The germline CDR1 and CDR2 sequences are SGHRS and YFSETQ. This CDR3 spans 16 amino acids. The V end was cut by 1 base, the J end by 0 bases, with 13 bases between. The CDR3 sequence is CASSLNFAGLNTEAFF. CDR3 coding DNA: TGCGCCAGCAGCTTGAACTTTGCAGGGTTGAACACTGAAGCTTTCTTT.

This clonotype appeared a few times. This chain connects TRBV5-1 to TRBJ2-1; D is perhaps TRBD2 (6 bases). The V end was cut by 0 bases, the J end by 13 bases, with 14 bases between. The CDR3 extends over 13 amino acids. Germline values: CDR1 SGHRS, CDR2 YFSETQ. CDR3 in amino acids: CASSLGGGNKQFF. The CDR3 DNA reads as TGCGCCAGCAGCTTGGGAGGCGGGAACAAACAGTTCTTC.

This clonotype was picked up a small number of times. This chain links TRBV5-6 with TRBJ2-7; TRBD1 might be the D (6 bases). CDR3 length: 14 residues. The V gene's germline CDR1 is SGHDT and CDR2 YYEEEE. Trimming stripped 5 bases from V and 3 bases from J, with 15 bases between. The chain's CDR3 is CASSVRDNSYEQYF. CDR3 bases: TGTGCCAGCAGTGTCCGGGACAATAGCTACGAGCAGTACTTC.

This clonotype was detected many times. The genes are TRBV20-1 and TRBJ2-5, with TRBD2 matching over 9 bases. Germline CDR1 reads DFQATT; CDR2 reads SNEGSKA (reference sequence). V shed 6 bases and J 8 bases; nucleotides not matched to a gene: 13. This CDR3 contains 14 residues. Written as DNA, the CDR3 is TGCAGTGCACGTGATCTAGCGGGATTGGGTACCCAGTACTTC. Translation gives CSARDLAGLGTQYF.

With respect to this clonotype: Compared with germline, one end of the junction differs, possibly owing to a read error. This chain joins TRBV7-8 and TRBJ2-7; a weak D match, TRBD2 (6 bases). In germline, CDR1 is SGHVS, CDR2 FQNEAQ. This CDR3 spans 15 amino acids. The CDR3 DNA sequence: TGTGCCAGCACTCCTCGGGGCCAGGCGGACTACAAGCAGTACTTC. Translation: CASTPRGQADYKQYF.

This clonotype was observed at least ten times. In nucleotides, the CDR3 is TGCGCCAGCAGCTTACGGGACAGGCTCAACTACGAGCAGTACTTC. Its protein is CASSLRDRLNYEQYF. This chain links TRBV5-1 with TRBJ2-7; 8 bases align to TRBD1. The trim removed 2 bases at V and 3 bases at J, leaving 7 bases unmatched. CDR1 and CDR2 from the germline V gene are SGHRS and YFSETQ. The CDR3 has 15 amino acids.

This clonotype was counted many times. The chain links TRBV5-1 to TRBJ1-1, with 7 bases matching TRBD1. The CDR3 consists of 12 residues. V shed 6 bases and J 4 bases; nucleotides not matched to a gene: 3. The germline V gene encodes CDR1 SGHRS and CDR2 YFSETQ. In DNA form, the CDR3 reads TGCGCCAGCAACCCAGGGGGCACTGAAGCTTTCTTT. This translates into CASNPGGTEAFF. Filled out from reference TRBV5-1 and TRBJ1-1, the complete variable domain reads KAGVTQTPRYLIKTRGQQVTLSCSPISGHRSVSWYQQTPGQGLQFLFEYFSETQRNKGNFPGRFSGRQFSNSRSEMNVSTLELGDSALYLCASNPGGTEAFFGQGTRLTVV.

This clonotype has at least ten counts. This rearrangement joins TRBV5-6 to TRBJ2-1; 13 nucleotides align to TRBD2. The CDR3 length is 12 residues. CDR1 is SGHDT, CDR2 YYEEEE, per germline. V trimming: 5 bases; J trimming: 14 bases; junction bases outside the gene matches: 4. The CDR3 spells CASRGLAGEEFF. The DNA for the CDR3 is TGTGCCAGCAGAGGACTAGCGGGAGAGGAGTTCTTC.

This clonotype appeared many times. The genes are TRBV5-5 and TRBJ2-1; D call uncertain. Germline V lookup: CDR1 SGHKS, CDR2 YYEKEE (reference sequence). With 2 bases removed from V and 9 bases from J, the gap between germline ends came to 6 bases. This CDR3 spans 11 amino acids. CDR3 protein: CASSFVREQFF. The CDR3 DNA sequence: TGTGCCAGCAGCTTTGTTCGTGAGCAGTTCTTC.

This clonotype was seen ten or more times. The rearrangement links TRBV5-1 to TRBJ1-1, with unresolved D. CDR1 and CDR2 (germline): SGHRS, YFSETQ. The CDR3 loop spans 15 amino acids. Deletions cut 4 bases from V and 8 bases from J, with 21 bases between. The CDR3: CASSPGQAGQEEAFF. In nucleotides, the CDR3 is TGCGCCAGCAGCCCGGGCCAGGCAGGCCAGGAGGAAGCTTTCTTT.

This clonotype occurred many times. V usage is TRBV29-1 and J usage is TRBJ2-1; the match to TRBD2 covers 8 bases. After removal of 5 bases from V and 2 bases from J, the junction contained 5 bases not matched to a gene. Germline V lookup: CDR1 SQVTM, CDR2 ANQGSEA. The CDR3 sequence is 14 residues long. The CDR3 region is CSVLPGGPYNEQFF. DNA of the CDR3: TGCAGCGTTCTGCCGGGAGGGCCCTACAATGAGCAGTTCTTC.

The chain uses TRBV5-1 and TRBJ2-7, with D possibly matching TRBD1 (5 bases). Trimming stripped 0 bases from V and 6 bases from J, with 13 bases between. The CDR3 runs to 14 residues. CDR1 and CDR2 (germline): SGHRS, YFSETQ. This CDR3 is CASSLAIQGSEQYF. DNA of the CDR3: TGCGCCAGCAGCTTGGCCATTCAGGGATCCGAGCAGTACTTC. Variable domain in full (rest from reference TRBV5-1 and TRBJ2-7): KAGVTQTPRYLIKTRGQQVTLSCSPISGHRSVSWYQQTPGQGLQFLFEYFSETQRNKGNFPGRFSGRQFSNSRSEMNVSTLELGDSALYLCASSLAIQGSEQYFGPGTRLTVT.